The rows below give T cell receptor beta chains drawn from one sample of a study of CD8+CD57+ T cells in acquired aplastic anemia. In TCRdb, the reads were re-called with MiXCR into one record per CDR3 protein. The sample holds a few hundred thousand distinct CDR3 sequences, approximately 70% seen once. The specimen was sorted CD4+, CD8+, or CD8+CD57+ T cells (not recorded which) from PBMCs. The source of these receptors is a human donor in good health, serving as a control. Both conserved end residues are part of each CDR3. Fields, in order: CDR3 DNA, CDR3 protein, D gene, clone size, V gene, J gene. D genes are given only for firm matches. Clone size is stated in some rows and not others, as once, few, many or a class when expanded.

CDR3nt: TGCAGTGCTAGTCGGGGGGCGAACACTGAAGCTTTCTTT
CDR3aa: CSASRGANTEAFF
d_gene: NA
abundance: many
v_gene: TRBV20-1
j_gene: TRBJ1-1

CDR3nt: TGTGCCAGCAGCCAAAACCAGCAATTTCTCCCGGATACGCAGTATTTT
CDR3aa: CASSQNQQFLPDTQYF
d_gene: NA
abundance: NA
v_gene: TRBV7-2
j_gene: TRBJ2-3

CDR3nt: TGTGCTAGCAGCCGTACGAGCAGTGGCATAGATGGCTACACCTTC
CDR3aa: CASSRTSSGIDGYTF
d_gene: NA
abundance: NA
v_gene: TRBV7-2
j_gene: TRBJ1-2

CDR3nt: TGTGCCAGCAGCCCCCGGACTAGCGGGATTTGCGAGCAGTACTTC
CDR3aa: CASSPRTSGICEQYF
d_gene: TRBD2
abundance: NA
v_gene: TRBV7-2
j_gene: TRBJ2-7

CDR3nt: TGTGCCAGCAGCCGGCACCCCGAGGGGACCTACGAGCAGTACTTC
CDR3aa: CASSRHPEGTYEQYF
d_gene: NA
abundance: NA
v_gene: TRBV2
j_gene: TRBJ2-7

CDR3nt: TGCGCCAGCAGCCAAGCCCTTCTGGACACAGATACGCAGTATTTT
CDR3aa: CASSQALLDTDTQYF
d_gene: NA
abundance: once
v_gene: TRBV4-3
j_gene: TRBJ2-3

CDR3nt: TGTGCCAGCAGCATAGCAGGTAGCAATCAGCCCCACCATTTT
CDR3aa: CASSIAGSNQPHHF
d_gene: NA
abundance: NA
v_gene: TRBV7-9
j_gene: TRBJ1-5

CDR3nt: TGTGCCAGCAGTTTGACTAACTGGAGGAATGGCTACACCTTC
CDR3aa: CASSLTNWRNGYTF
d_gene: NA
abundance: NA
v_gene: TRBV13
j_gene: TRBJ1-2

CDR3nt: TGTGCCAGCAGCTTGGGGGTCATAGCCTACGAGCAGTACTTC
CDR3aa: CASSLGVIAYEQYF
d_gene: NA
abundance: many
v_gene: TRBV5-8
j_gene: TRBJ2-7

CDR3nt: TGTGCCATCAGTTCGAGTAGCTCCTACGAGCAGTACTTC
CDR3aa: CAISSSSSYEQYF
d_gene: NA
abundance: NA
v_gene: TRBV10-3
j_gene: TRBJ2-7

CDR3nt: TGCAGTGCTAGTTCCAGCGTTACAGATACGCAGTATTTT
CDR3aa: CSASSSVTDTQYF
d_gene: NA
abundance: many
v_gene: TRBV20-1
j_gene: TRBJ2-3

CDR3nt: TGTGCCAGCAGCCCGACCTTCGGTGTAGCGGGGAGGACAGATACGCAGTATTTT
CDR3aa: CASSPTFGVAGRTDTQYF
d_gene: TRBD2
abundance: NA
v_gene: TRBV11-2
j_gene: TRBJ2-3

CDR3nt: TGTGCCATCAGTACGCCTACAGGGGGCTACGAGGTAACCATATATTTT
CDR3aa: CAISTPTGGYEVTIYF
d_gene: TRBD1
abundance: NA
v_gene: TRBV6-4
j_gene: TRBJ1-3

CDR3nt: TGCAGCGTTGTCGAACAGGGTAAGCACAATGAGCAGTTCTTC
CDR3aa: CSVVEQGKHNEQFF
d_gene: NA
abundance: NA
v_gene: TRBV29-1
j_gene: TRBJ2-1

CDR3nt: TGTGCCAGCAGCGCCGGGACAGGGGAGCTCTTCAATGAGCAGTTCTTC
CDR3aa: CASSAGTGELFNEQFF
d_gene: TRBD1
abundance: NA
v_gene: TRBV5-5
j_gene: TRBJ2-1

CDR3nt: TGCAGCGTGTCCGGGACAGGGTTTAATGAAAAACTGTTTTTT
CDR3aa: CSVSGTGFNEKLFF
d_gene: TRBD1
abundance: NA
v_gene: TRBV29-1
j_gene: TRBJ1-4

CDR3nt: TGTGCCAGTAGTATAGCAGGGGAGGGGAAAGCTTTCTTT
CDR3aa: CASSIAGEGKAFF
d_gene: NA
abundance: NA
v_gene: TRBV19
j_gene: TRBJ1-1

CDR3nt: TGTGCCAGTAGCGATGCCGCGGGCGCGTTCGATGACTACACCTTC
CDR3aa: CASSDAAGAFDDYTF
d_gene: NA
abundance: NA
v_gene: TRBV19
j_gene: TRBJ1-2

CDR3nt: TGTGCCACCAGTTCTGATATCAGCCCCCAGTACTTC
CDR3aa: CATSSDISPQYF
d_gene: NA
abundance: NA
v_gene: TRBV24-1
j_gene: TRBJ2-5

CDR3nt: TGTGCCAGCAGTCTAGCGCACGAGGAACCCCATCCGCAGTATTTT
CDR3aa: CASSLAHEEPHPQYF
d_gene: NA
abundance: NA
v_gene: TRBV2
j_gene: TRBJ2-3

CDR3nt: TGCAGTGCCGGCGCCGGGACTAGCTCCTACGAGCAGTACTTC
CDR3aa: CSAGAGTSSYEQYF
d_gene: TRBD2
abundance: many
v_gene: TRBV20-1
j_gene: TRBJ2-7

CDR3nt: TGTGTATACAATCGGTTACGGAGGGTCGAGAACACTGAAGCTTTCTTT
CDR3aa: CVYNRLRRVENTEAFF
d_gene: NA
abundance: NA
v_gene: TRBV2
j_gene: TRBJ1-1

CDR3nt: TGCAGTGCTAGAGTTGGGGCAGGTGAAGAGACCCAGTACTTC
CDR3aa: CSARVGAGEETQYF
d_gene: NA
abundance: many
v_gene: TRBV20-1
j_gene: TRBJ2-5

CDR3nt: TGTGCCAGCAGCGTACTAGCGATGGAGACCCAGTACTTC
CDR3aa: CASSVLAMETQYF
d_gene: TRBD2
abundance: many
v_gene: TRBV7-9
j_gene: TRBJ2-5

CDR3nt: TGTGCCAGCAGTCAAACTCGGGCGGGGTGGTCTCCCCAGTACTTC
CDR3aa: CASSQTRAGWSPQYF
d_gene: NA
abundance: NA
v_gene: TRBV2
j_gene: TRBJ2-5

CDR3nt: TGTGCCACCAGCAGAGAACCAGGGTCAGCTTACGAGCGGTACTTC
CDR3aa: CATSREPGSAYERYF
d_gene: NA
abundance: few
v_gene: TRBV15
j_gene: TRBJ2-7

CDR3nt: TGTGCCAGCTCACCCGCCGGACAGGGGGCATATGACGAGCAGTACTTC
CDR3aa: CASSPAGQGAYDEQYF
d_gene: TRBD1
abundance: NA
v_gene: TRBV18
j_gene: TRBJ2-7

CDR3nt: TGTGCCAGCAGCTTATTGGGGCGGGAGACCCAGTACTTCTTC
CDR3aa: CASSLLGRETQYFF
d_gene: TRBD2
abundance: NA
v_gene: TRBV7-3
j_gene: TRBJ2-7

CDR3nt: TGTGCCAGCAGCGTAGGCCCGACGGTGTCACCGCATTTT
CDR3aa: CASSVGPTVSPHF
d_gene: NA
abundance: NA
v_gene: TRBV9
j_gene: TRBJ2-3

CDR3nt: TGTGCCATCAGACCGGGACAGCAATCAACCTACGAGCAGTACTTC
CDR3aa: CAIRPGQQSTYEQYF
d_gene: TRBD1
abundance: few
v_gene: TRBV10-3
j_gene: TRBJ2-7

CDR3nt: TGTGCCAGCAGCTGGATTGGAAACACCATATATTTT
CDR3aa: CASSWIGNTIYF
d_gene: NA
abundance: NA
v_gene: TRBV7-3
j_gene: TRBJ1-3

CDR3nt: TGCGCCAGCAGCCAATCTGGGGAGGACGAGCAGTTCTTC
CDR3aa: CASSQSGEDEQFF
d_gene: NA
abundance: NA
v_gene: TRBV5-1
j_gene: TRBJ2-1

CDR3nt: TGTGCCAGCAGCTCATTTATGGTCGGGGGGAGGACAGATACGCAGTATTTT
CDR3aa: CASSSFMVGGRTDTQYF
d_gene: TRBD2
abundance: NA
v_gene: TRBV11-1
j_gene: TRBJ2-3

CDR3nt: TGTGCCAGCAGTGCCGCGGGGGGAAATGAGCAGTTCTTC
CDR3aa: CASSAAGGNEQFF
d_gene: TRBD2
abundance: NA
v_gene: TRBV11-2
j_gene: TRBJ2-1

CDR3nt: TGCAGCGTTGAATCAGGACCAAATCAGACCCAGCATTTT
CDR3aa: CSVESGPNQTQHF
d_gene: NA
abundance: NA
v_gene: TRBV29-1
j_gene: TRBJ1-5

CDR3nt: TGCAGTGCTCAAGGGATGCCCGACGAGCAGTACTTC
CDR3aa: CSAQGMPDEQYF
d_gene: NA
abundance: many
v_gene: TRBV20-1
j_gene: TRBJ2-7

CDR3nt: TGTGCCAGCAGCGAACAGGGGTTTTATTCGCCCCACCACTTT
CDR3aa: CASSEQGFYSPHHF
d_gene: TRBD1
abundance: NA
v_gene: TRBV25-1
j_gene: TRBJ1-6

CDR3nt: TGCAGTGCTGGGACAGAAGACTATGGCTTCTATGGCTACACCTTC
CDR3aa: CSAGTEDYGFYGYTF
d_gene: TRBD1
abundance: NA
v_gene: TRBV20-1
j_gene: TRBJ1-2

CDR3nt: TGTGCCAGCAGTACCACACGGGGCTATGGCTACACCTTC
CDR3aa: CASSTTRGYGYTF
d_gene: NA
abundance: few
v_gene: TRBV2
j_gene: TRBJ1-2

CDR3nt: TGTGCCAGCAGCCCCAGGGGGACGGCTACGCACGAGCAGTACTTC
CDR3aa: CASSPRGTATHEQYF
d_gene: TRBD1
abundance: NA
v_gene: TRBV7-2
j_gene: TRBJ2-7

CDR3nt: TGTGCCAGGAGCCCGGCGCGTATAAACGATGAGCAGTACTTC
CDR3aa: CARSPARINDEQYF
d_gene: NA
abundance: NA
v_gene: TRBV30
j_gene: TRBJ2-7

CDR3nt: TGTGCCAGCAGCATAGAAGGGGGGGACAAGCGATTATTT
CDR3aa: CASSIEGGDKRLF
d_gene: NA
abundance: NA
v_gene: TRBV9
j_gene: TRBJ1-1

CDR3nt: TGTGCCGGCAGCTTGGGCCCAGGGGGAGGGTACGAGCAGTACTTC
CDR3aa: CAGSLGPGGGYEQYF
d_gene: NA
abundance: NA
v_gene: TRBV5-1
j_gene: TRBJ2-7

CDR3nt: TGTGCCAGCAGCTTAGCTCGGTACGCCGGGGACCTGGTTTTT
CDR3aa: CASSLARYAGDLVF
d_gene: NA
abundance: NA
v_gene: TRBV7-2
j_gene: TRBJ2-2

CDR3nt: TGTGCCGGCAGTTTGGACGACGGGACCTATGGCTACACCTTC
CDR3aa: CAGSLDDGTYGYTF
d_gene: NA
abundance: NA
v_gene: TRBV12-3/TRBV12-4
j_gene: TRBJ1-2

CDR3nt: TGTGCCAGCACTAGCCGGGGGACATTACCCTACAATGAGCAGTTCTTC
CDR3aa: CASTSRGTLPYNEQFF
d_gene: NA
abundance: NA
v_gene: TRBV3-1
j_gene: TRBJ2-1

CDR3nt: TGCAGTGCTAGACAGTCTGGGTCGGATAGTGAAGCTTTCTTT
CDR3aa: CSARQSGSDSEAFF
d_gene: NA
abundance: NA
v_gene: TRBV20-1
j_gene: TRBJ1-1

CDR3nt: TGTGCCAGCAGCGAAGGAGATGGGAGGCCAGATCTTCAGTATTTT
CDR3aa: CASSEGDGRPDLQYF
d_gene: NA
abundance: NA
v_gene: TRBV9
j_gene: TRBJ2-3

CDR3nt: TGCAGCGTTGAAATCGACACGTTCAATGAGCAGTTCTTC
CDR3aa: CSVEIDTFNEQFF
d_gene: NA
abundance: NA
v_gene: TRBV29-1
j_gene: TRBJ2-1

CDR3nt: TGTGCCAGCAGCAGAGAGTACTGGGGGGCGCCTAACTATGGCTACACCTTC
CDR3aa: CASSREYWGAPNYGYTF
d_gene: NA
abundance: many
v_gene: TRBV5-8
j_gene: TRBJ1-2

CDR3nt: TGTGCCAGCAGCCCTTTTGGTGAAAAACTGTTTTTT
CDR3aa: CASSPFGEKLFF
d_gene: NA
abundance: many
v_gene: TRBV5-6
j_gene: TRBJ1-4

CDR3nt: TGCAGTGCTAGGCGCGAAACGGGGTACGAGCAGTACTTC
CDR3aa: CSARRETGYEQYF
d_gene: NA
abundance: NA
v_gene: TRBV20-1
j_gene: TRBJ2-7

CDR3nt: TGTGCCAGCAGCACTGGGACTTGGGAGACCCAGTACTTC
CDR3aa: CASSTGTWETQYF
d_gene: NA
abundance: NA
v_gene: TRBV7-9
j_gene: TRBJ2-5